This T cell receptor beta chain was sequenced during a study of T cell responses to AZD1222 COVID-19 vaccine. Study-level results: Clonal diversity may have been underestimated, and the donors were mostly white British, with more females than males. A reported finding is that nearly half of spike-specific TCRs target unmutated variant regions. Seropositive AZD1222 recipients at baseline numbered only 5 or 6.

Germline CDR1 is SGHNT and CDR2 is YYREEE (reference sequence). The CDR3 has 15 amino acids. The V and J ends lost 5 bases and 3 bases respectively, with 18 bases between them. Clones were sequenced by immunoSEQ multiplex PCR, and TCRdb holds only the in-frame ones, with some missing. The table has about 88,000 clones, around nine tenths seen once. Worth noting for this clone: Its specificity is not known.

This clonotype was obtained from an adult in good health. The chain has TRBV5-4 and TRBJ2-7; a weak D match, TRBD2 (6 bases). The starting material was peripheral blood, obtained on day 0 of MenACWY control vaccination. CDR3 sequence reads: CASRPPGTDFYEQYF. The CDR3 DNA is TGTGCCAGCAGGCCGCCAGGGACTGACTTCTACGAGCAGTACTTC.